This T cell receptor (beta chain) comes out of a study of blood T cell repertoires in COVID-19. In Seattle, patients joined the study during active infection and were tracked longitudinally. J was trimmed by 6 bases and V by 1 base; bases with no gene match: 7. Germline CDR1 reads SGHKS; CDR2 reads YYEKEE (reference sequence). The CDR3 totals 15 residues. Methods used by the authors: Estimates of nucleated cell counts were drawn from the amplification of reference gene primers. The protocol was immunoSEQ multiplex PCR, while the TCRdb copy is restricted to in-frame clones and leaves out a portion. V and J calls plus clone size are reproduced from that table; the DNA served to infer D and trimming. The data show over 150,000 clones, roughly 79% seen once.

Source material: peripheral blood. This rearrangement joins TRBV5-5 to TRBJ1-2, with 9 positions matching TRBD1. This clonotype was obtained from an elderly woman with COVID-19, enrolled during active disease. CDR3 sequence: CASSLKGTGLDGYTF. The CDR3 DNA sequence: TGTGCCAGCAGCTTGAAAGGGACAGGGTTAGATGGCTACACCTTC. The full variable domain, completed using reference TRBV5-5 and TRBJ1-2, is DAGVTQSPTHLIKTRGQQVTLRCSPISGHKSVSWYQQVLGQGPQFIFQYYEKEERGRGNFPDRFSARQFPNYSSELNVNALLLGDSALYLCASSLKGTGLDGYTFGSGTRLTVV.